Presented here are 3 T cell receptor beta chains from one specimen sequenced in a study of blood T cell repertoires in COVID-19. Clones were read by immunoSEQ multiplex PCR, and TCRdb kept only the in-frame ones, dropping some. The sample carries some 50,000 clones, under 70% recorded once. The specimen was peripheral blood. The receptors stem from a woman aged 70 to 79 with acute or convalescent COVID-19.

This rearrangement joins TRBV30 to TRBJ1-4, with 10 bases lining up with TRBD1. Germline V gene sequence: CDR1 GTSNPN, CDR2 SVGIG (reference sequence). V gave up 3 bases and J gave up 9 bases; unmatched junction bases: 7. This CDR3 contains 14 residues. The CDR3 reads CAWSFGQGDKKLFF. The CDR3 DNA sequence: TGTGCCTGGAGCTTCGGACAGGGGGATAAAAAACTGTTTTTT.

This rearrangement joins TRBV27 to TRBJ2-7; 11 nucleotides align to TRBD1. The CDR3 is 16 residues long. J lost 2 bases, V lost 6 bases, and 9 bases had no gene match. Germline CDR1 reads MNHEY; CDR2 reads SMNVEV (reference sequence). CDR3 nucleotide sequence: TGTGCCAGCAGGGCCTGGGGGACAGGGGGAGCCTACGAGCAGTACTTC. Translated: CASRAWGTGGAYEQYF.

The chain carries TRBV28 and TRBJ1-2; possibly TRBD1 for D (5 bases). With 2 bases removed from V and 8 bases from J, the gap between germline ends came to 12 bases. CDR3 length equals 13 residues. The germline gives CDR1 MDHEN, CDR2 SYDVKM. DNA of the CDR3: TGTGCCAGCAGTTTAAAGGGGATTGGAGGCTACACCTTC. It encodes CASSLKGIGGYTF.